This T cell receptor beta chain was obtained from a study of identical twins. Findings of the study overall: Fewer insertions were carried by abundant cord blood beta clonotypes, but none was seen in memory repertoires. The study drew conclusions from cross-sectional statistical analysis, not from following the same donors. Twin-shared out-of-frame alpha sequences showed excess low generation probability. Monozygotic twin pairs showed more out-of-frame TCR alpha sharing than models estimated.

MiXCR, run by TCRdb on the 5' RACE reads, gives a single entry per CDR3 protein. The data contain about 690,000 distinct CDR3 sequences, around 6% of them singletons. A note on this clonotype: Its antigen is unidentified.

The germline V gene encodes CDR1 MNHEY and CDR2 SVGAGI. The V and J ends lost 2 bases and 6 bases, in that order; junction bases with no gene match: 8. The CDR3 is 17 residues long. Sample: naive T cells sorted from blood. The origin of this receptor is a man younger than 30 in good health. The genes are TRBV6-5 and TRBJ2-1, with 12 bases that match TRBD2. DNA of the CDR3: TGTGCCAGCAGTTACGTGGCTAGCGGGAGGGGGGGCAATGAGCAGTTCTTC. Protein product: CASSYVASGRGGNEQFF.